This TCR beta chain comes out of a study of patients and donors after allogeneic stem cell transplantation. MiXCR was run by TCRdb on the RT-PCR reads, yielding one entry per CDR3 protein. This sample yields over 30,000 distinct CDR3 sequences, of which 30% to 40% are seen a single time; 76% belongs to the top ten. This CDR3 has 14 residues. Germline CDR1 is LGHNA and CDR2 is YSLEER. The ends were cut back, 4 bases at V and 10 bases at J, with 14 bases in the middle. This TCR derives from a human donor who was either an allogeneic HSCT recipient or a stem cell or donor lymphocyte infusion donor (not recorded which). It is not recorded whose cells these are; they may come from a transplant donor. The sequenced material came from blood, either unsorted or a sorted T cell fraction (not recorded which). V and J are TRBV4-3 and TRBJ1-6; no clear D gene. The CDR3 coding sequence is TGCGCCAGCAGCCGTAGACCAGTGGGGTCACCCCTCCACTTT. Its protein is CASSRRPVGSPLHF.